The 13 T cell receptor beta chains below were found in one sample sequenced in a study of T cell repertoires in cytomegalovirus infection. TCRdb recomputed calls from the reads with MiXCR, one row per CDR3 protein. The data hold more than 400,000 distinct CDR3 sequences, with approximately 26% observed a single time. The sample was PBMCs. The receptors originated from a human donor in good health (CMV status not recorded). Some clones in this sample may be carry-over from other donors' samples.

This clonotype was seen at least ten times. The V and J genes are TRBV7-2 and TRBJ2-2; 7 bases map to TRBD2. V shed 5 bases and J 5 bases; nucleotides not matched to a gene: 8. Germline CDR1 SGHTA, CDR2 FQGNSA. This CDR3 is built from 15 residues. CDR3 coding DNA: TGTGCCAGCAGCCCCCAGAGCGGGACGACCGGGGAGCTGTTTTTT. This translates into CASSPQSGTTGELFF.

This clonotype was picked up many times. V and J are TRBV7-2 and TRBJ2-2, with 10 bases fitting TRBD2. Germline CDR1 and CDR2: SGHTA and FQGNSA. V lost 5 bases to trimming and J lost 1 base; unmatched junction nucleotides: 4. CDR3 length: 16 amino acids. The CDR3 reads CASSEGLAVNTGELFF. The CDR3 DNA reads as TGTGCCAGCAGCGAAGGACTAGCGGTGAACACCGGGGAGCTGTTTTTT.

Only a few counts were recorded for this clonotype. This rearrangement joins TRBV29-1 to TRBJ1-5; the match to TRBD1 covers 8 bases. This CDR3 is 13 amino acids long. After removal of 8 bases from V and 1 base from J, the junction contained 4 bases not matched to a gene. Germline loops: CDR1 SQVTM, CDR2 ANQGSEA. This chain's CDR3 is CSYGQGSNQPQHF. CDR3 coding DNA: TGCAGCTACGGACAGGGCAGCAATCAGCCCCAGCATTTT.

A few counts support this clonotype. The V gene is TRBV12-3 or TRBV12-4, the J gene TRBJ1-5; 10 bases line up with TRBD1. The CDR3 consists of 15 residues. V lost 5 bases, J lost 9 bases, and 10 bases stayed unmatched. The CDR3, as DNA: TGTGCCAGCAGTGCAGGGACAGGGGCCCATGGGCCCCAGCATTTT. Amino acids: CASSAGTGAHGPQHF.

The V and J genes are TRBV6-2 or TRBV6-3 and TRBJ2-1; D call uncertain. The CDR3 has 12 residues. Per germline, CDR1 MNHEY and CDR2 SVGEGT. The V end was cut by 5 bases, the J end by 8 bases, with 10 bases between. The DNA for the CDR3 is TGTGCCAGCAGTCCGAGCAGCGATGAGCAGTTCTTC. Encoded protein: CASSPSSDEQFF.

This clonotype showed up just a few times. The gene calls are TRBV19 and TRBJ1-4; 8 positions match TRBD1. CDR1 and CDR2 (germline): LNHDA, SQIVND (reference sequence). This CDR3 is built from 15 residues. With V trimmed by 1 base and J by 8 bases, 6 bases remained unmatched. The chain's CDR3 is CASSIGDRTGEKLFF. The DNA for the CDR3 is TGTGCCAGTAGTATAGGGGACAGGACGGGGGAAAAACTGTTTTTT.

This clonotype was counted a few times. The rearrangement joins TRBV19 to TRBJ1-1; 7 bases agree with TRBD1. With 4 bases clipped from V and 4 bases from J, the junction kept 6 bases outside the gene matches. The CDR3 totals 14 residues. The germline V gene has CDR1 LNHDA and CDR2 SQIVND (reference sequence). The CDR3 here is CASSRQGWATEAFF. CDR3 DNA: TGTGCCAGTAGTAGACAGGGCTGGGCCACTGAAGCTTTCTTT.

This clonotype was detected a few times. CDR3 sequence: CASSKRDGLISSYEQYV. The CDR3 coding sequence is TGCGCCAGCAGTAAGCGCGACGGCCTTATAAGCTCCTACGAGCAGTACGTC. V usage is TRBV10-1 and J usage is TRBJ2-7, with D hard to call. CDR1 and CDR2 from the germline V gene are WNHNN and SYGVQD (reference sequence). The CDR3 runs to 17 residues. Between the trimmed V and J ends, which lost 5 bases and 0 bases, there was a span of 20 bases.

This clonotype came up a few times. The chain combines TRBV19 with TRBJ2-1; TRBD1 matches 8 bases. Germline CDR1 and CDR2: LNHDA and SQIVND (reference sequence). This CDR3 has 16 amino acids. V lost 2 bases and J lost 9; bases outside the gene matches: 12. The CDR3 loop is CASSIPIGQGAGEQFF. CDR3 in DNA: TGTGCCAGTAGTATACCGATAGGGCAGGGGGCCGGTGAGCAGTTCTTC.

The chain combines TRBV5-6 with TRBJ2-4; 13 bases align to TRBD2. The J segment lost 8 bases and the V segment lost 4 bases, leaving 9 bases of the junction unmatched. The CDR3 is 16 amino acids. The germline CDR1 and CDR2 sequences are SGHDT and YYEEEE. CDR3 sequence reads: CASSARLAGGLDIQYF. In DNA form, the CDR3 reads TGTGCCAGCAGCGCCAGACTAGCGGGAGGACTGGACATTCAGTACTTC.

The chain is built from TRBV28 and TRBJ2-4; D possibly corresponds to TRBD1 (6 bases). Trimming cost V 5 bases and J 5 bases, with 16 bases left between them. Germline V gene lookup returns CDR1 MDHEN and CDR2 SYDVKM. The CDR3 contains 15 residues. CDR3 nucleotide sequence: TGTGCCAGCAGTCCTAGACAGGTCCGTCAAAACATTCAGTACTTC. It translates to CASSPRQVRQNIQYF. The full variable domain, its missing parts supplied by reference TRBV28 and TRBJ2-4, is DVKVTQSSRYLVKRTGEKVFLECVQDMDHENMFWYRQDPGLGLRLIYFSYDVKMKEKGDIPEGYSVSREKKERFSLILESASTNQTSMYLCASSPRQVRQNIQYFGAGTRLSVL.

This clonotype was recorded many times. The rearrangement links TRBV28 to TRBJ2-5, with 13 bases aligning to TRBD2. The CDR3 is made up of 17 amino acids. J gave up 5 bases and V 5 bases, and 11 bases lay outside the gene matches. In germline, CDR1 is MDHEN, CDR2 SYDVKM. This CDR3 reads CASSPPRTSGSRETQYF. The CDR3 DNA sequence: TGTGCCAGCAGTCCTCCCAGGACTAGCGGGAGCAGGGAGACCCAGTACTTC.

This clonotype was picked up a small number of times. The chain combines TRBV28 with TRBJ1-5, with TRBD1 matching over 8 bases. V lost 5 bases, J lost 0 bases, and 3 bases stayed unmatched. Germline V gives CDR1 MDHEN, CDR2 SYDVKM. The CDR3 runs to 15 residues. This CDR3 is CASSGTGGSNQPQHF. In nucleotides, the CDR3 is TGTGCCAGCAGTGGGACAGGTGGTAGCAATCAGCCCCAGCATTTT.